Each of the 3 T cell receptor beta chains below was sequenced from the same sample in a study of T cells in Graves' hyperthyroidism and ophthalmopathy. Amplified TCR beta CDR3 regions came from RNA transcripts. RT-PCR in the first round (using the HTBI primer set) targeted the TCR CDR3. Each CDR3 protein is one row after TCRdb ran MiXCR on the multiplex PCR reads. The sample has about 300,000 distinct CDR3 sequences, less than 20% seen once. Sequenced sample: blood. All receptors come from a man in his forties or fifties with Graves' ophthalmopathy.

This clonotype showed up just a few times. The CDR3 coding sequence is TGCAGTGCTAGAGATGCAAGGACTAGCGCAATCACAGATACGCAGTATTTT. It is translated as CSARDARTSAITDTQYF. J is TRBJ2-3 and V is TRBV20-1; 9 bases agree with TRBD2. This CDR3 comprises 17 residues. J gave up 2 bases and V 0 bases, and 9 bases lay outside the gene matches. Germline loops: CDR1 DFQATT, CDR2 SNEGSKA (reference sequence).

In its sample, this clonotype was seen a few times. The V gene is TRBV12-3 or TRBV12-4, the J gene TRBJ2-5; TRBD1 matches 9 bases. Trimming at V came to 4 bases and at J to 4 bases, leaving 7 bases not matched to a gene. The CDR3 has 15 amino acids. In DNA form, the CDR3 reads TGTGCCAGCAGTTCCCCCGGGACAGGGCCAGAGACCCAGTACTTC. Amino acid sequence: CASSSPGTGPETQYF.

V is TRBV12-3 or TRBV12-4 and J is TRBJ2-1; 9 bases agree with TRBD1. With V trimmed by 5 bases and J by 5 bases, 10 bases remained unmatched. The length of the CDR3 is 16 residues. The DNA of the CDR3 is TGTGCCAGCAGTCCTTACGGGACAGGGATAAACAATGAGCAGTTCTTC. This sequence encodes CASSPYGTGINNEQFF.